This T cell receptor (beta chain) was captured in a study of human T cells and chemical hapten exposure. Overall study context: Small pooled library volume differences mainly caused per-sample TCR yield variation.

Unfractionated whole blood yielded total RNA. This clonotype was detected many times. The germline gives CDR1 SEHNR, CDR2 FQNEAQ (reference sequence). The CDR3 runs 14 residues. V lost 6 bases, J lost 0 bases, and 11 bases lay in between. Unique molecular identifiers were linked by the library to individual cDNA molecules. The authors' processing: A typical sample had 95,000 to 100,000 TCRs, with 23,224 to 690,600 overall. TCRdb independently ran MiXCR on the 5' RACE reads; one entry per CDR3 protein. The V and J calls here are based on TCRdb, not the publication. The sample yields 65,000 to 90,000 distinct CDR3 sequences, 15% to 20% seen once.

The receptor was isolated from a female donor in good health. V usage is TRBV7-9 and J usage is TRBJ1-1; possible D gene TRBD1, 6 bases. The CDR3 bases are TGTGCCAGCAGTCTTGGACAGATGAACACTGAAGCTTTCTTT. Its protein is CASSLGQMNTEAFF.